This TCR beta chain derives from a study of tumor and adjacent non-tumor tissue in lung cancer. This sample's RNA came from whole unsorted tissue. This non-tumor lung sample came from over 3 cm beyond the tumor edge. Chemotherapy-naive patients with new lung cancer underwent thoracic surgery in China, August–late 2014. Study findings and constraints: TCR diversity was significantly greater in tumor than normal lung tissue. Shorter survival was associated with higher TCR diversity in tumors.

Germline lookup yields CDR1 SQVTM and CDR2 ANQGSEA. This CDR3 contains 18 residues. In regard to this clonotype: Its antigen remains unknown. Its ends do not fully match the called genes, so a read error is possible.

Three rounds of nested PCR, following a modified ARM-PCR protocol, produced the TCRbeta library. One entry per CDR3 protein, called by TCRdb with MiXCR from the multiplex PCR reads. The table lists 60,000 to 100,000 distinct CDR3 sequences, more than 65% of them singletons. V and J are TRBV29-1 and TRBJ2-5; either TRBD1 or TRBD2 may supply D (5 bases each). Sample: distant non-tumor lung tissue. The TCR originated in a man between 65 and 79 years old with non-small cell lung cancer. The CDR3 region is CSVEFYWTSWGKQETQYF. In nucleotides, the CDR3 is TGCAGCGTTGAATTTTATTGGACAAGCTGGGGGAAACAAGAGACCCAGTATTTC.